Included here is one T cell receptor beta chain sequence, with context. A single base separates this from a much larger clone, so it may be a read error. These data originate in a study of blood T cells in healthy people across ages. Alongside a J-beta primer mix, a sample-barcoded 5' primer served in a second PCR lasting about 6 to 11 cycles. MiXCR was run by TCRdb on the 5' RACE reads, yielding one entry per CDR3 protein. The sample includes 1.5 million to 2 million distinct CDR3 sequences, approximately 30% seen only once; the top ten take roughly 8%. Germline V gene data show CDR1 as ENHRY and CDR2 as SYGVKD. The CDR3 sequence is 15 residues long. The trim removed 0 bases at V and 13 bases at J, leaving 8 bases unmatched. At least 7 million PBMCs were isolated per sample.

The sequence came from a woman in her thirties in good health. The chain links TRBV10-3 to TRBJ2-5, with 13 bases fitting TRBD2. Material for sequencing was blood. In nucleotides, the CDR3 is TGTGCCATCAGTGAGTCGACTAGCGGGAGGTACGAGCGGTACTTC. Translated, it gives CAISESTSGRYERYF.